Each of the 23 T cell receptor beta chains below was sequenced from the same sample in a study of T cells expressing NK-cell markers. TCRdb reprocessed the 5' RACE reads and keeps a single row for each CDR3 protein, giving no DNA. The listing contains 5,500 to 8,000 distinct CDR3 sequences. The specimen was blood T cells: a sorted CD56 or NKG2C T cell subset, CD4+ or CD8+ T cells, or bulk PBMC T cells (not recorded which). The receptor set was obtained from a man aged 18-75 years in good health.

This chain joins TRBV5-1 and TRBJ1-6; TCRdb designates TRBD1, a call that cannot be tested without DNA. The germline gives CDR1 SGHRS, CDR2 YFSETQ. CDR3 length: 15 residues. CDR3 protein: CASSLGTGVTSPLHF.

CDR3 sequence reads: CSARDLGRENTEAFF. The chain recombines TRBV20-1 with TRBJ1-1. CDR1 is DFQATT and CDR2 is SNEGSKA in the germline V gene (reference sequence). This CDR3 is 15 amino acids long.

The chain recombines TRBV6-1 with TRBJ2-7; TCRdb names TRBD1, which stays unverified in the absence of DNA. This CDR3 has 16 residues. Germline V gene data show CDR1 as MNHNS and CDR2 as SASEGT. CDR3 protein: CASSEEVGTGGHEQYF.

The V and J genes are TRBV6-4 and TRBJ2-3; as DNA is missing, the TRBD2 call by TCRdb cannot be tested. The CDR3 is 16 residues long. In germline, CDR1 is MRHNA, CDR2 SNTAGT. CDR3 in amino acids: CASSDSTGGGTDTQYF.

The rearrangement uses TRBV3-1 and TRBJ1-6; TCRdb names TRBD1, which stays unverified in the absence of DNA. This CDR3 is 15 amino acids long. The V gene's germline CDR1 is LGHDT and CDR2 YNNKEL (reference sequence). CDR3 loop: CASSQLDRDNSPLHF.

CDR3 region: CASSEGETDTQYF. V gene TRBV6-4 combines with J gene TRBJ2-3. CDR3 length: 13 residues. Germline CDR1 MRHNA, CDR2 SNTAGT.

The rearrangement uses TRBV10-3 and TRBJ1-5; TCRdb selects TRBD1, and the lack of DNA leaves this call unchecked. CDR3 length: 14 amino acids. Germline CDR1 is ENHRY and CDR2 is SYGVKD. This chain's CDR3 is CAISDQGGNQPQHF.

V is TRBV4-2 and J is TRBJ2-7. This CDR3 contains 14 residues. Per the germline V gene, CDR1 is LGHNA and CDR2 is YNFKEQ. The CDR3 spells CASSPSLELNEQYF.

This chain connects TRBV5-6 to TRBJ1-4; TCRdb designates TRBD1, a call that cannot be tested without DNA. There are 16 residues in the CDR3. Germline CDR1 is SGHDT and CDR2 is YYEEEE. The CDR3 sequence: CASSQPGGDNEKLFFF.

V is TRBV20-1 and J is TRBJ1-5; TCRdb's D call of TRBD1 is untestable without DNA. The CDR3 sequence is 15 residues long. CDR1 and CDR2 from the germline V gene are DFQATT and SNEGSKA (reference sequence). CDR3: CSAEAGTGGSQPQHF.

This sequence joins TRBV12-3 or TRBV12-4 and TRBJ1-1. This CDR3 region has 14 residues. CDR3 sequence: CASSFMGLLTEAFF.

This chain uses TRBV7-2 with TRBJ2-5; the TCRdb call, TRBD2, lacks DNA for checking. Looked up from germline, CDR1 is SGHTA and CDR2 is FQGNSA. The length of the CDR3 is 14 residues. CDR3: CASSLSLLPETQYF.

The CDR3 here is CSARLDRESSPLHF. The chain uses TRBV20-1 and TRBJ1-6; TCRdb calls TRBD1, which cannot be checked without DNA. The CDR3 contains 14 residues. Germline V gene sequence: CDR1 DFQATT, CDR2 SNEGSKA (reference sequence).

The chain couples TRBV20-1 to TRBJ2-7; TCRdb reports TRBD1, a call that lacks DNA to check it against. Germline V gives CDR1 DFQATT, CDR2 SNEGSKA (reference sequence). CDR3 length: 15 residues. Here the CDR3 reads CSARGGETELYEQYF.

This clonotype is called medium-sized based on its frequency. V is TRBV4-2 and J is TRBJ2-3; TCRdb reports TRBD1, a call that lacks DNA to check it against. The CDR3 runs 17 residues. Looked up from germline, CDR1 is LGHNA and CDR2 is YNFKEQ. The CDR3 loop is CASSQDVGGGGTDTQYF.

The V call is TRBV20-1, the J call TRBJ2-1; the D call of TRBD1 rests on TCRdb alone, since no DNA is present to check it. The CDR3 totals 16 residues. The germline V gene encodes CDR1 DFQATT and CDR2 SNEGSKA (reference sequence). Here the CDR3 reads CSARPPDRGKYNEQFF.

The gene calls are TRBV18 and TRBJ1-1. This CDR3 spans 11 amino acids. CDR1 is KGHSH and CDR2 is LQKENI in the germline V gene. This CDR3 is CASGSETEAFF.

This chain links TRBV6-2 or TRBV6-3 with TRBJ2-3. The CDR3 has 13 residues. Germline V gene lookup returns CDR1 MNHEY and CDR2 SVGEGT. CDR3 loop: CASSYRDTDTQYF.

The chain is built from TRBV9 and TRBJ2-7; TCRdb reports TRBD2, a call that lacks DNA to check it against. Germline lookup yields CDR1 SGDLS and CDR2 YYNGEE. This CDR3 region has 16 residues. CDR3 loop: CASSSGTSGAYLQQYF.

The chain employs TRBV6-4 and TRBJ2-1; TCRdb picks TRBD1, but there is no DNA to check that call. CDR1 is MRHNA, CDR2 SNTAGT, per germline. The CDR3 consists of 16 residues. CDR3: CASSTSPDGGYNEQFF.

The chain joins TRBV5-6 to TRBJ2-5; TCRdb lists TRBD1, though no DNA is available to test this call. CDR3 size: 17 residues. Looked up from germline, CDR1 is SGHDT and CDR2 is YYEEEE. The CDR3: CASSLLPGWEFQETQYF.

The chain joins TRBV6-1 to TRBJ1-4. The CDR3 sequence is 15 residues long. Germline V gene sequence: CDR1 MNHNS, CDR2 SASEGT. This CDR3 is CASSEAERLNEKLFF.

The chain joins TRBV6-1 to TRBJ2-7; TCRdb picks TRBD1, but there is no DNA to check that call. Germline lookup yields CDR1 MNHNS and CDR2 SASEGT. This CDR3 has 14 amino acids. The CDR3 sequence: CASSSGTDYHEQYF.